The 21 T cell receptor beta chains reported below all come from one sample, sequenced in a study of blood T cell repertoires in COVID-19. Data came from immunoSEQ multiplex PCR; TCRdb stores just in-frame clones and leaves some out. The repertoire consists of approximately 140,000 clones, with 80% to 85% occurring once and the leading ten covering approximately 1.5%. Material: peripheral blood. All receptors come from a man aged 60-69 years with acute or convalescent COVID-19.

The chain joins TRBV4-1 to TRBJ1-4; 8 nucleotides match TRBD1. From germline, CDR1 is MGHRA and CDR2 YSYEKL. The J segment lost 3 bases and the V segment lost 6 bases, leaving 3 bases of the junction unmatched. CDR3 size: 14 residues. This CDR3 reads CASRPQGANEKLFF. The CDR3 bases are TGCGCCAGCAGGCCACAGGGGGCTAATGAAAAACTGTTTTTT.

J is TRBJ2-7 and V is TRBV5-1, with TRBD2 matching over 12 bases. The V gene's germline CDR1 is SGHRS and CDR2 YFSETQ. The V gene end was trimmed by 2 bases and the J gene end by 3 bases; junction bases not matched to a gene: 9. CDR3 length equals 17 residues. CDR3 sequence reads: CASSFLTSGSGFYEQYF. The CDR3 DNA reads TGCGCCAGCAGCTTTTTGACTAGCGGGAGCGGTTTCTACGAGCAGTACTTC.

The V gene is TRBV18, the J gene TRBJ2-2, with 9 bases lining up with TRBD2. The CDR3 totals 17 residues. Germline-derived CDR1 and CDR2 are KGHSH and LQKENI. The V segment lost 3 bases and the J segment 0 bases; nucleotides outside the gene matches: 5. In nucleotides, the CDR3 is TGTGCCAGCTCACCCCGGGCTAGCGGGACGAACACCGGGGAGCTGTTTTTT. This translates into CASSPRASGTNTGELFF.

This rearrangement joins TRBV9 to TRBJ1-2; TRBD1 agrees at 9 bases. The J segment lost 6 bases and the V segment lost 1 base, leaving 4 bases of the junction unmatched. The CDR3 spans 14 residues. Germline CDR1 SGDLS, CDR2 YYNGEE. In nucleotides, the CDR3 is TGTGCCAGCAGCGTACGGGGACAGGGCGATGGCTACACCTTC. Translation gives CASSVRGQGDGYTF.

This chain joins TRBV18 and TRBJ2-5; TRBD1 matches 10 bases. J was trimmed by 3 bases and V by 2 bases; bases with no gene match: 3. The CDR3 has 15 amino acids. Germline CDR1 KGHSH, CDR2 LQKENI. CDR3 in DNA: TGTGCCAGCTCACCAGGGACAGGGGCGGAAGAGACCCAGTACTTC. Translated: CASSPGTGAEETQYF.

This chain links TRBV19 with TRBJ2-5, with 15 bases lining up with TRBD2. J was trimmed by 3 bases and V by 9 bases; bases with no gene match: 14. There are 18 residues in the CDR3. The germline V gene encodes CDR1 LNHDA and CDR2 SQIVND (reference sequence). CDR3 DNA: TGTGCCAGCGCCAAAAAACGGACTAGCGGGAGGGCCAAAGAGACCCAGTACTTC. It specifies CASAKKRTSGRAKETQYF.

The chain carries TRBV7-8 and TRBJ2-1; TRBD2 agrees at 9 bases. V lost 0 bases, J lost 8 bases, and 11 bases stayed unmatched. There are 17 residues in the CDR3. Germline CDR1 SGHVS, CDR2 FQNEAQ. The CDR3 is CASSLARAGGLRDEQFF. In nucleotides, the CDR3 is TGTGCCAGCAGCTTAGCGCGCGCGGGAGGGCTGCGCGATGAGCAGTTCTTC. The full variable domain, its missing parts supplied by reference TRBV7-8 and TRBJ2-1, is GAGVSQSPRYKVAKRGQDVALRCDPISGHVSLFWYQQALGQGPEFLTYFQNEAQLDKSGLPSDRFFAERPEGSVSTLKIQRTQQEDSAVYLCASSLARAGGLRDEQFFGPGTRLTVL.

A single count supports this clone. This chain uses TRBV6-5 with TRBJ1-5; 7 bases align to TRBD1. Unmatched junction bases numbered 5, after V lost 6 bases and J lost 3 bases. CDR3 length: 14 amino acids. In germline, CDR1 is MNHEY, CDR2 SVGAGI. The DNA of the CDR3 is TGTGCCAGCAGGGCGACAGGGCTCAATCAGCCCCAGCATTTT. This gives the protein CASRATGLNQPQHF.

On this clone itself: An end of the junction differs from the germline gene, which may be a read error. As DNA, the CDR3 is TGCGTCAGCAGGTCCGGGACAGTTAATGAAAAACTGTTTTTT. Translation: CVSRSGTVNEKLFF. The chain carries TRBV5-1 and TRBJ1-4, with 7 bases matching TRBD1. The CDR3 sequence is 14 residues long. Per the germline V gene, CDR1 is SGHRS and CDR2 is YFSETQ.

This clone has only a few counts. The V call is TRBV27, the J call TRBJ2-7; TRBD1 aligns across 9 bases. From germline, CDR1 is MNHEY and CDR2 SMNVEV (reference sequence). This CDR3 has 14 amino acids. J gave up 0 bases and V 6 bases, and 3 bases lay outside the gene matches. CDR3 DNA: TGTGCCAGCAGGAGGGACAGGGCCTCCTACGAGCAGTACTTC. Protein product: CASRRDRASYEQYF.

V gene TRBV3-1 (or the pseudogene TRBV3-2) combines with J gene TRBJ2-1, with TRBD1 as a possible D gene (5 bases). Trimming took 5 bases from V and 4 from J, leaving 21 bases between them. CDR1 is LGHDT and CDR2 is YNNKEL in the germline V gene (reference sequence). The CDR3 sequence is 17 residues long. This CDR3 is CASSYLDGHLRYNEQFF. CDR3 nucleotide sequence: TGTGCCAGCAGCTATTTGGACGGACACCTCAGGTACAATGAGCAGTTCTTC.

Written as DNA, the CDR3 is TGTGCCAGCAGCCTCAATGGACTAGCGGCGAACACCGGGGAGCTGTTTTTT. Its protein product is CASSLNGLAANTGELFF. The chain couples TRBV7-8 to TRBJ2-2; 10 nucleotides line up with TRBD2. The V segment lost 5 bases and the J segment 0 bases; nucleotides outside the gene matches: 6. Germline CDR1 and CDR2: SGHVS and FQNEAQ. The CDR3 is 17 residues long. The full variable domain, rest sourced from reference TRBV7-8 and TRBJ2-2, is GAGVSQSPRYKVAKRGQDVALRCDPISGHVSLFWYQQALGQGPEFLTYFQNEAQLDKSGLPSDRFFAERPEGSVSTLKIQRTQQEDSAVYLCASSLNGLAANTGELFFGEGSRLTVL.

The chain uses TRBV7-3 and TRBJ1-5; tentatively, D is TRBD1 (6 bases). CDR1 and CDR2 from the germline V gene are SGHTA and FQGTGA. The ends were cut back, 10 bases at V and 2 bases at J, with 12 bases in the middle. The CDR3 covers 13 residues. CDR3 nucleotides: TGTGCCACTGGGGGGGCGCGCAATCAGCCCCAGCATTTT. Amino acid sequence: CATGGARNQPQHF.

The chain links TRBV24-1 to TRBJ1-2; D is unclear. Looked up from germline, CDR1 is KGHDR and CDR2 is SFDVKD. Trimming removed 4 bases from V and 7 bases from J, with 12 bases in between. The CDR3 extends over 13 amino acids. The CDR3 nucleotides are TGTGCCACCAGTGACCCCGGACGGGGTGGCTACACCTTC. Translating gives CATSDPGRGGYTF.

The chain couples TRBV4-1 to TRBJ1-6; 9 nucleotides line up with TRBD1. The CDR3 totals 15 residues. CDR1 and CDR2 (germline): MGHRA, YSYEKL. With 1 base clipped from V and 5 bases from J, the junction kept 0 bases outside the gene matches. CDR3 sequence (DNA): TGCGCCAGCAGCCAAGGGACAGGGGATAATTCACCCCTCCACTTT. The encoded protein is CASSQGTGDNSPLHF.

The chain is built from TRBV2 and TRBJ2-1, with D uncertain. The CDR3 has 15 residues. Per germline, CDR1 SNHLY and CDR2 FYNNEI. V lost 2 bases to trimming and J lost 0 bases, with 8 bases between them. The CDR3 loop reads CASSESPNSYNEQFF. The CDR3, as DNA: TGTGCCAGCAGTGAATCCCCTAACTCCTACAATGAGCAGTTCTTC.

This clone turned up a few times. The chain couples TRBV9 to TRBJ1-2; D is possibly TRBD1 (6 bases). The V and J ends lost 0 bases and 2 bases respectively, with 8 bases between them. The CDR3 sequence is 14 residues long. Germline V gene data show CDR1 as SGDLS and CDR2 as YYNGEE. The CDR3 nucleotides are TGTGCCAGCAGCGTAGGGGACATCAACTATGGCTACACCTTC. It is translated as CASSVGDINYGYTF.

The chain joins TRBV3-1 (or the pseudogene TRBV3-2) to TRBJ1-1; weak D call: TRBD1 (5 bases). This CDR3 region has 15 residues. Trimming shortened V by 1 base and J by 1 base, and 10 bases separated the two germline ends. CDR1 LGHDT and CDR2 YNNKEL come from the germline V gene (reference sequence). DNA of the CDR3: TGTGCCAGCAGCCAAGCAGGAAGGGGGAACACTGAAGCTTTCTTT. This sequence encodes CASSQAGRGNTEAFF.

V and J are TRBV24-1 and TRBJ2-1; tentative D call: TRBD1 (6 bases). V dropped 1 base and J dropped 8 bases, with 20 bases sitting between them. This CDR3 contains 17 residues. The V gene's germline CDR1 is KGHDR and CDR2 SFDVKD. CDR3 amino acids: CATSDLDGPGVVDEQFF. In nucleotides, the CDR3 is TGTGCCACCAGTGATTTAGACGGGCCAGGGGTTGTAGATGAGCAGTTCTTC.

The rearrangement links TRBV5-6 to TRBJ2-6; D gene ambiguous. The germline CDR1 and CDR2 sequences are SGHDT and YYEEEE. V dropped 0 bases and J dropped 2 bases, with 6 bases sitting between them. The CDR3 sequence is 15 residues long. Here the CDR3 DNA reads TGTGCCAGCAGCTTGGAAGCTCCTGGGGCCAACGTCCTGACTTTC. Translated, it gives CASSLEAPGANVLTF.

The chain uses TRBV3-1 (or the pseudogene TRBV3-2) and TRBJ2-3; 9 positions match TRBD2. CDR1 LGHDT and CDR2 YNNKEL come from the germline V gene (reference sequence). With 4 bases clipped from V and 0 bases from J, the junction kept 2 bases outside the gene matches. The CDR3 covers 15 residues. The CDR3 reads CASSPLAGSTDTQYF. As DNA, the CDR3 is TGTGCCAGCAGCCCTCTAGCGGGGAGCACAGATACGCAGTATTTT.